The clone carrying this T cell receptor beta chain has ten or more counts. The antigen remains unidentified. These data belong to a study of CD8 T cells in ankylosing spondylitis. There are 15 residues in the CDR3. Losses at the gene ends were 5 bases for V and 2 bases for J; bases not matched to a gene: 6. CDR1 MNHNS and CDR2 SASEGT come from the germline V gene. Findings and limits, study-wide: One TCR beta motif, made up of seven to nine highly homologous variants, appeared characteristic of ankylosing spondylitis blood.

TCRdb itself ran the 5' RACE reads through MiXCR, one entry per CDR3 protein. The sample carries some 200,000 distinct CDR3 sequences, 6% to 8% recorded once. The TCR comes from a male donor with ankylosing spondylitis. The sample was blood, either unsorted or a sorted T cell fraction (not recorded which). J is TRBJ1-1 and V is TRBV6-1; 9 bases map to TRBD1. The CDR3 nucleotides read TGTGCCAGCAGTACCCGGGACAGGGCTAACACTGAAGCTTTCTTT. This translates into CASSTRDRANTEAFF.